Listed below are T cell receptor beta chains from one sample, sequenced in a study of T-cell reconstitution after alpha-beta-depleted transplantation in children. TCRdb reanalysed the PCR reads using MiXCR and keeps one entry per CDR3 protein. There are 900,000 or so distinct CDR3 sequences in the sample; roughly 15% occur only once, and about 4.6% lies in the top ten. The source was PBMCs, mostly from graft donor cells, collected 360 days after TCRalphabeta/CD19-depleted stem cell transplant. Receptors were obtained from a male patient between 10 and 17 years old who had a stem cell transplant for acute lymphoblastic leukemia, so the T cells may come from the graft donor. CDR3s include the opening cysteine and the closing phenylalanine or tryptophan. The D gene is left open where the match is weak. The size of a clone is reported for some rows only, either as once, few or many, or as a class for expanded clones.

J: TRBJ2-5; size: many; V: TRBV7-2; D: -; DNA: TGTGCCAGCAGCTCCTTAGCGGAAGGGCAGACCCAGTACTTC; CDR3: CASSSLAEGQTQYF
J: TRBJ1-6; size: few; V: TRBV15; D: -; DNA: TGTGCCACCAGCAGAGATTTGGCCGCCTTTAATTCACCCCTCCACTTT; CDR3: CATSRDLAAFNSPLHF
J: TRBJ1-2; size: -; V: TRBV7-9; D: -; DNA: TGTGCCAGCAGCTTAGCTCTGTCGGGACATCAAGGCTACACCTTC; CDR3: CASSLALSGHQGYTF
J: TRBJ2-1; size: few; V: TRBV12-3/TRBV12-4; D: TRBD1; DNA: TGTGCCAGCAGCAGGGACAGCCCCAATGAGCAGTTCTTC; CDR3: CASSRDSPNEQFF
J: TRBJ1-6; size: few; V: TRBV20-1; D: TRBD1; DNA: TGCAGTGCAAGGGACAGGGGCCCCTATTCACCCCTCCACTTT; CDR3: CSARDRGPYSPLHF
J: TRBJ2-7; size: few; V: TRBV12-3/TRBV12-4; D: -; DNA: TGTGCCAGCAGTTTCGTCGACGGGGAAGCTATTGGTGAGCAGTACTTC; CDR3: CASSFVDGEAIGEQYF
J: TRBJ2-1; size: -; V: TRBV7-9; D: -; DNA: TGTGCCAGCAGCTCACCCGGGTCCGGGAACTACAATGAGCAGTTCTTC; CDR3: CASSSPGSGNYNEQFF
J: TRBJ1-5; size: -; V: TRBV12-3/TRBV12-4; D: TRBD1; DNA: TGTGCCAGCAGCATAGGACAGGTCAATCAGCCCCAGCATTTT; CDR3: CASSIGQVNQPQHF
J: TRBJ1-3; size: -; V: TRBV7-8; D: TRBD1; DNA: TGTGCCAGCAGCTCGACGACAGGGCCGGCTGTAATCTCTGGAAACACCATATATTTT; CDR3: CASSSTTGPAVISGNTIYF
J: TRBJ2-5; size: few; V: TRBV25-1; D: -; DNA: TGTGCCAGCAGTGAGGACGGGGCGGGGCGCTTGCGGACCCAGTACTTC; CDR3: CASSEDGAGRLRTQYF
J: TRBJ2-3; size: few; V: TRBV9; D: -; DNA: TGTGCCAGCAGTGTAACGGCGGGGACTACAGATACGCAGTATTTT; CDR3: CASSVTAGTTDTQYF
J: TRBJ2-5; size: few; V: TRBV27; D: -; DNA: TGTGCCAGCAGTCGAGCCTACCTCCAGGGTTGGCAAGAGACCCAGTACTTC; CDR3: CASSRAYLQGWQETQYF
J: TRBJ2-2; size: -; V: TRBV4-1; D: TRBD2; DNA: TGCGCCAGCAGCCAAGAGGGGGGGGTCACCACCGGGGAGCTGTTTTTT; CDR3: CASSQEGGVTTGELFF
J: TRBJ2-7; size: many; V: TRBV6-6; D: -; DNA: TGTGCCAGCAGGGCTGGGACCCACGAGCAGTACTTC; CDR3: CASRAGTHEQYF
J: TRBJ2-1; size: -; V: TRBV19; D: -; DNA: TGTGCCAGTAGTATCCGGGACCACTACAATGAGCAGTTCTTC; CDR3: CASSIRDHYNEQFF
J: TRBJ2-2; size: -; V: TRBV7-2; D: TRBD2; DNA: TGTGCCAGCAGCTTCCCGACTAGCGGGAGGATCGGGGAGCTGTTTTTT; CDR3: CASSFPTSGRIGELFF
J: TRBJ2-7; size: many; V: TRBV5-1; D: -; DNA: TGCGCCAGCAGCTTGTTTGACGGGAGTGGGAACGAGCAGTACTTC; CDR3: CASSLFDGSGNEQYF
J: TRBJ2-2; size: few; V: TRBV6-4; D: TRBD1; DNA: TGTGCCAGCAGGCAACAGGGGGCGAAACCCGGGGAGCTGTTTTTT; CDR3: CASRQQGAKPGELFF
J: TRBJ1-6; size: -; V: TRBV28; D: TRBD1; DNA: TGTGCCAGCAGTCTCAGGGGACAGGGACCCTATAATTCACCCCTCCACTTT; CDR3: CASSLRGQGPYNSPLHF
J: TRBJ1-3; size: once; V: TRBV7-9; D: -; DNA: TGTGCCAGCAGCTTCCGTTACTCTGCTGGAAACACCATATATTTT; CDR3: CASSFRYSAGNTIYF